One sample yielded the 7 T cell receptor beta chains listed below, sequenced in a study of graft-versus-host responses after intestinal transplantation. Clones were sequenced by immunoSEQ multiplex PCR, and TCRdb holds only the in-frame ones, with some missing. Of roughly 97,000 clones in the sample, around nine tenths were seen once. The sequencing used PBMCs, collected just under 460 days after intestinal transplant. The source of these receptors is a human patient who received an intestinal transplant, so some T cells may come from the graft donor.

The chain combines TRBV5-4 with TRBJ2-7, with TRBD2 as a possible D gene (5 bases). V was pared by 4 bases and J by 3 bases, with 14 bases between. Looked up from germline, CDR1 is SGHNT and CDR2 is YYREEE (reference sequence). CDR3 length: 14 residues. The CDR3 coding sequence is TGTGCCAGCAGCCTAGGACTTCCCGGCTACGAGCAGTACTTC. Amino acid sequence: CASSLGLPGYEQYF.

The V gene is TRBV6-6, the J gene TRBJ2-5; tentatively, D is TRBD1 or TRBD2 (5 bases each). CDR1 is MNHNY and CDR2 is SVGAGI in the germline V gene (reference sequence). This CDR3 has 14 residues. Trimming took 6 bases from V and 2 from J, leaving 13 bases between them. CDR3 sequence: CASRVTWGQETQYF. The CDR3 DNA is TGTGCCAGCAGAGTCACCTGGGGGCAAGAGACCCAGTACTTC.

This chain uses TRBV7-2 with TRBJ1-6, with D unclear. Trimming cost V 1 base and J 0 bases, with 13 bases left between them. The CDR3 contains 18 residues. The V gene's germline CDR1 is SGHTA and CDR2 FQGNSA. CDR3 in amino acids: CASSLGQTSSSYNSPLHF. Written as DNA, the CDR3 is TGTGCCAGCAGCTTAGGCCAGACTTCTAGCTCCTATAATTCACCCCTCCACTTT.

V and J are TRBV5-1 and TRBJ1-3, with 9 bases fitting TRBD1. Germline loops: CDR1 SGHRS, CDR2 YFSETQ. The trim removed 1 base at V and 2 bases at J, leaving 1 base unmatched. The CDR3 covers 15 residues. Here the CDR3 DNA reads TGCGCCAGCAGCTTGACAGGGGGCCCTGGAAACACCATATATTTT. Translated, it gives CASSLTGGPGNTIYF.

This clone was counted once. This chain joins TRBV7-3 and TRBJ2-1, with unresolved D. Germline assignment: CDR1 SGHTA and CDR2 FQGTGA. This CDR3 spans 12 amino acids. V lost 2 bases, J lost 5 bases, and 4 bases lay in between. CDR3: CASSLGHNEQFF. The CDR3, as DNA: TGTGCCAGCAGCTTAGGGCACAATGAGCAGTTCTTC.

V usage is TRBV6-6 and J usage is TRBJ2-3; D is perhaps TRBD1 or TRBD2 (5 bases each). The CDR3 is 12 residues long. Between the trimmed V and J ends, which lost 11 bases and 2 bases, there was a span of 11 bases. Germline loops: CDR1 MNHNY, CDR2 SVGAGI (reference sequence). The CDR3, as DNA: TGTGCCTTATCGGGGCCCACAGATACGCAGTATTTT. Residues: CALSGPTDTQYF.

The chain carries TRBV6-6 and TRBJ2-5; tentatively, D is TRBD1 or TRBD2 (6 bases each). This CDR3 region has 15 residues. Germline CDR1 reads MNHNY; CDR2 reads SVGAGI (reference sequence). V dropped 6 bases and J dropped 3 bases, with 17 bases sitting between them. This CDR3 is CASSSAPGGKETQYF. The CDR3 nucleotides are TGTGCCAGCAGCTCGGCGCCCGGGGGCAAAGAGACCCAGTACTTC.